The next 25 T cell receptor beta chains were all read from a single sample in a study of blood T cell repertoires in COVID-19. TCRdb's copy holds only in-frame clones and misses some; the assay was immunoSEQ multiplex PCR. This table has a few hundred thousand clones, approximately 90% appearing once. Specimen: PBMCs or T cells enriched from blood (not recorded which). The receptors come from a man younger than 35 who had recovered from COVID-19.

The chain links TRBV4-1 to TRBJ1-2; TRBD1 aligns across 9 bases. The CDR3 has 15 residues. V gave up 2 bases and J gave up 3 bases; unmatched junction bases: 4. The germline gives CDR1 MGHRA, CDR2 YSYEKL. The CDR3 nucleotides read TGCGCCAGCAGCCAACCACAGGGGGCCTACTATGGCTACACCTTC. It yields the protein CASSQPQGAYYGYTF.

The V call is TRBV9, the J call TRBJ1-3, with a weak D call TRBD1 (5 bases). Germline V gives CDR1 SGDLS, CDR2 YYNGEE. This CDR3 has 17 residues. The germline V and J ends were trimmed by 1 base and 0 bases, with 14 bases remaining between them. For the CDR3, the DNA is TGTGCCAGCAGCGTATCTGGGGCAGGCGTCTCTGGAAACACCATATATTTT. Its translation is CASSVSGAGVSGNTIYF.

The V gene is TRBV28, the J gene TRBJ2-1, with D perhaps TRBD2 (6 bases). Trimming stripped 10 bases from V and 0 bases from J, with 13 bases between. This CDR3 has 14 residues. The germline V gene has CDR1 MDHEN and CDR2 SYDVKM. CDR3 sequence (DNA): TGTGCCACCACCCTGGGACTCTCCTACAATGAGCAGTTCTTC. Residues: CATTLGLSYNEQFF. Full variable domain (rest looked up from reference TRBV28 and TRBJ2-1): DVKVTQSSRYLVKRTGEKVFLECVQDMDHENMFWYRQDPGLGLRLIYFSYDVKMKEKGDIPEGYSVSREKKERFSLILESASTNQTSMYLCATTLGLSYNEQFFGPGTRLTVL.

This chain links TRBV7-6 with TRBJ2-1, with unresolved D. V was trimmed by 1 base and J by 0 bases, leaving 10 bases between them. The CDR3 covers 16 residues. CDR1 SGHVS and CDR2 FNYEAQ come from the germline V gene. CDR3 in DNA: TGTGCCAGCAGCTTAGGGCTCCTCCGCTCCTACAATGAGCAGTTCTTC. Its translation: CASSLGLLRSYNEQFF.

This clone showed up just once. The V call is TRBV18, the J call TRBJ1-3; D may be TRBD1 (5 bases). There are 15 residues in the CDR3. V was trimmed by 4 bases and J by 0 bases, leaving 10 bases between them. Germline CDR1 KGHSH, CDR2 LQKENI. This CDR3 reads CASSQQDSSGNTIYF. The CDR3 coding sequence is TGTGCCAGCTCACAACAGGATAGCTCTGGAAACACCATATATTTT.

The rearrangement uses TRBV5-1 and TRBJ2-2; the match to TRBD1 covers 9 bases. The CDR3 runs to 17 residues. V shed 0 bases and J 5 bases; nucleotides not matched to a gene: 8. Germline CDR1 SGHRS, CDR2 YFSETQ. CDR3 in DNA: TGCGCCAGCAGCTTGGCCCCAGACAGGGGGAGTACCGGGGAGCTGTTTTTT. Its translation: CASSLAPDRGSTGELFF.

The rearrangement links TRBV28 to TRBJ2-5; 8 nucleotides match TRBD1. Trimming at V came to 8 bases and at J to 5 bases, leaving 7 bases not matched to a gene. CDR3 length: 13 residues. The V gene's germline CDR1 is MDHEN and CDR2 SYDVKM. Here the CDR3 DNA reads TGTGCCAGCGACAGGGGTAGGGTGGAGACCCAGTACTTC. It translates to CASDRGRVETQYF.

The chain joins TRBV27 to TRBJ1-1; possible D gene TRBD1, 5 bases. The CDR3 has 13 residues. V shed 4 bases and J shed 5 bases, with 11 bases lying between them. Per the germline V gene, CDR1 is MNHEY and CDR2 is SMNVEV (reference sequence). CDR3 sequence reads: CASSSREGTEAFF. The DNA for the CDR3 is TGTGCCAGCAGTTCCAGGGAAGGGACTGAAGCTTTCTTT.

The rearrangement joins TRBV5-1 to TRBJ2-1; D gene uncertain. The germline V and J ends were trimmed by 2 bases and 6 bases, with 9 bases remaining between them. The germline CDR1 and CDR2 sequences are SGHRS and YFSETQ. The CDR3 consists of 13 residues. The CDR3, as DNA: TGCGCCAGCAGCTTCGCAGGCATCAATGAGCAGTTCTTC. Its translation is CASSFAGINEQFF. The full variable domain, completed using reference TRBV5-1 and TRBJ2-1, is KAGVTQTPRYLIKTRGQQVTLSCSPISGHRSVSWYQQTPGQGLQFLFEYFSETQRNKGNFPGRFSGRQFSNSRSEMNVSTLELGDSALYLCASSFAGINEQFFGPGTRLTVL.

V is TRBV19 and J is TRBJ1-2; TRBD1 matches 9 bases. CDR1 and CDR2 (germline): LNHDA, SQIVND (reference sequence). The CDR3 covers 16 residues. V lost 4 bases, J lost 4 bases, and 10 bases stayed unmatched. The CDR3 is CASSTTGTGFGYGYTF. CDR3 sequence (DNA): TGTGCCAGTAGTACCACCGGGACAGGGTTTGGCTATGGCTACACCTTC.

The chain is built from TRBV7-9 and TRBJ2-1; possibly TRBD2 for D (6 bases). Trimming stripped 1 base from V and 8 bases from J, with 9 bases between. The CDR3 totals 13 residues. The germline V gene encodes CDR1 SEHNR and CDR2 FQNEAQ (reference sequence). The CDR3 nucleotides read TGTGCCAGCAGCTTAGGGGGGGAGGATGAGCAGTTCTTC. Amino acid sequence: CASSLGGEDEQFF.

CDR3 sequence: CASSLGQSNEKLFF. The CDR3, as DNA: TGTGCCAGCAGCTTGGGACAGAGTAATGAAAAACTGTTTTTT. The V and J genes are TRBV11-2 and TRBJ1-4; 7 bases map to TRBD1. The length of the CDR3 is 14 residues. CDR1 and CDR2 from the germline V gene are SGHAT and FQNNGV. Trimming cost V 3 bases and J 4 bases; bases outside gene matches: 2.

Note on this clone: The same CDR3 is also encoded by other DNA sequences in this sample. The chain links TRBV25-1 to TRBJ2-7; D remains unclear. Trimming removed 1 base at V and 5 bases at J, with 3 bases between. The CDR3 loop spans 11 amino acids. The germline V gene encodes CDR1 MGHDK and CDR2 SYGVNS. The CDR3 DNA sequence: TGTGCCAGCAGTGAATTTAACGAGCAGTACTTC. It specifies CASSEFNEQYF.

This clone was recorded once. The chain joins TRBV6-5 to TRBJ2-7; D gene unclear. The CDR3 has 11 amino acids. The germline CDR1 and CDR2 sequences are MNHEY and SVGAGI. With 7 bases removed from V and 3 bases from J, the gap between germline ends came to 7 bases. The CDR3 is CASTSLYEQYF. The CDR3 DNA sequence: TGTGCCAGCACCTCCCTCTACGAGCAGTACTTC.

This chain joins TRBV7-8 and TRBJ2-5; maybe TRBD2 (5 bases). Trimming removed 4 bases at V and 5 bases at J, with 14 bases between. The germline CDR1 and CDR2 sequences are SGHVS and FQNEAQ. CDR3 length: 14 residues. The CDR3 DNA follows: TGTGCCAGCAGCTGGACGGGGTTTATTGAGACCCAGTACTTC. Residues: CASSWTGFIETQYF.

In the case of this clone: The sample has other DNA sequences that encode this CDR3 too. This chain links TRBV9 with TRBJ2-3, with TRBD2 matching 12 bases. The CDR3 consists of 16 residues. V was pared by 4 bases and J by 1 base, with 4 bases of the junction left unmatched. CDR1 and CDR2 from the germline V gene are SGDLS and YYNGEE. The CDR3 loop is CASSTGLAGRTDTQYF. The CDR3, as DNA: TGTGCCAGCAGCACGGGACTAGCGGGTCGCACAGATACGCAGTATTTT.

In its sample, this clone was seen once. V usage is TRBV19 and J usage is TRBJ1-2, with D unresolved. Germline lookup yields CDR1 LNHDA and CDR2 SQIVND (reference sequence). This CDR3 has 13 residues. V shed 5 bases and J shed 4 bases, with 11 bases lying between them. DNA of the CDR3: TGTGCCAGTAGTCCATACGGGGTCTATGGCTACACCTTC. It codes for CASSPYGVYGYTF.

V usage is TRBV6-5 and J usage is TRBJ1-2; no definite D call. Germline loops: CDR1 MNHEY, CDR2 SVGAGI. The CDR3 length is 15 residues. Trimming stripped 2 bases from V and 1 base from J, with 11 bases between. CDR3 DNA sequence: TGTGCCAGCAGTTACGCGGGGAGTTATAACTATGGCTACACCTTC. Its protein product is CASSYAGSYNYGYTF.

The genes are TRBV2 and TRBJ1-2; D call uncertain. V was clipped by 9 bases and J by 7 bases, with 9 bases between them. The CDR3 runs 10 residues. Germline V CDR1 and CDR2: SNHLY, FYNNEI. The CDR3 DNA follows: TGTGCCAGTCGACAATTTGGCTACACCTTC. Its protein is CASRQFGYTF.

This chain connects TRBV11-2 to TRBJ1-1, with 10 bases fitting TRBD1. Germline loops: CDR1 SGHAT, CDR2 FQNNGV. Trimming took 3 bases from V and 1 from J; bases not matched to a gene: 8. This CDR3 has 17 residues. The chain's CDR3 is CASSLALRTGGNTEAFF. Written as DNA, the CDR3 is TGTGCCAGCAGCTTGGCCCTTCGGACAGGGGGGAACACTGAAGCTTTCTTT.

CDR3 region: CATSRGNSGGLRDEQYF. The CDR3, as DNA: TGTGCCACCAGCAGAGGAAACTCAGGGGGGTTGAGGGACGAGCAGTACTTC. V and J are TRBV15 and TRBJ2-7; D might be TRBD1 (7 bases). The germline V gene has CDR1 LNHNV and CDR2 YYDKDF (reference sequence). V gave up 1 base and J gave up 5 bases, with 21 bases separating them. The CDR3 contains 17 residues.

The J gene is TRBJ2-7, the V gene TRBV11-2, with 7 bases fitting TRBD2. J was trimmed by 3 bases and V by 0 bases; bases with no gene match: 5. The germline CDR1 and CDR2 sequences are SGHAT and FQNNGV. The CDR3 sequence is 15 residues long. CDR3 loop: CASSLEGDYFYEQYF. The CDR3 DNA is TGTGCCAGCAGCTTAGAGGGGGACTACTTCTACGAGCAGTACTTC.

The chain employs TRBV29-1 and TRBJ1-5; D may be TRBD1 (5 bases). Germline V gene data show CDR1 as SQVTM and CDR2 as ANQGSEA. V lost 4 bases to trimming and J lost 2 bases, with 15 bases between them. This CDR3 is built from 15 residues. The CDR3 spells CSVALDSLGNQPQHF. Here the CDR3 DNA reads TGCAGCGTTGCCCTCGACAGCCTAGGCAATCAGCCCCAGCATTTT.

Points on this clone: This specimen includes other DNA sequences encoding the same CDR3. The gene calls are TRBV27 and TRBJ1-2, with a weak D call TRBD1 (6 bases). Germline CDR1 MNHEY, CDR2 SMNVEV (reference sequence). CDR3 length: 13 residues. Trimming shortened V by 4 bases and J by 5 bases, and 11 bases separated the two germline ends. The CDR3 DNA sequence: TGTGCCAGCAGTTCGACAGGAGCATATGGCTACACCTTC. It is translated as CASSSTGAYGYTF.

The V and J genes are TRBV5-6 and TRBJ2-1, with D tentatively TRBD1 (5 bases). CDR3 length: 17 residues. Trimming took 3 bases from V and 0 from J, leaving 16 bases between them. Germline V CDR1 and CDR2: SGHDT, YYEEEE. This CDR3 is CASSSDITPGSYNEQFF. DNA of the CDR3: TGTGCCAGCAGCTCGGACATAACCCCCGGCTCCTACAATGAGCAGTTCTTC.